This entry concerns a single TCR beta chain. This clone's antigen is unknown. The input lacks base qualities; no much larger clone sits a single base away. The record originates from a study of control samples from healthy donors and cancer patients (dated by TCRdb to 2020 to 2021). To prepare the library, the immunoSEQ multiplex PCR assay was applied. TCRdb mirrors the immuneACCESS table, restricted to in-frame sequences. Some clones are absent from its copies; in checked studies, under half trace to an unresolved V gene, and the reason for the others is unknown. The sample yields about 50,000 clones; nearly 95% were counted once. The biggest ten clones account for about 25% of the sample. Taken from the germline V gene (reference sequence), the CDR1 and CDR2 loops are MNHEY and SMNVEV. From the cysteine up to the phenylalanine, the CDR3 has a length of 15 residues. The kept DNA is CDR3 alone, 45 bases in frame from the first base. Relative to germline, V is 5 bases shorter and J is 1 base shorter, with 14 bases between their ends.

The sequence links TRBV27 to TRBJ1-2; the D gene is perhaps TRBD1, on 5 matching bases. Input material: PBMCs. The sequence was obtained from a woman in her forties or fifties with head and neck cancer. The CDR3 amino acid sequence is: CASSPGGRVNYGYTF. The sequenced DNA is TGTGCCAGCAGTCCCGGGGGACGCGTTAACTATGGCTACACCTTC.